Listed below are T cell receptor beta chains from one sample, sequenced in a study of T cell responses to AZD1222 COVID-19 vaccine. Libraries were prepared by immunoSEQ multiplex PCR; TCRdb keeps only in-frame clonotypes and omits some of them. This table holds roughly 100,000 clones, 90% found once. Sequenced material: peripheral blood, taken 28 days after the second AZD1222 dose. The origin of the receptors is an adult who received the AZD1222 COVID-19 vaccine. The CDR3 runs from the conserved cysteine through the conserved F or W. Each record gives: J gene, clone size, V gene, D gene, CDR3 DNA, CDR3 protein. The D gene is left open where the match is weak. Where a row states a size, it is once, few, many or the class of an expanded clone; other rows omit it.

J: TRBJ1-1
size: .
V: TRBV15
D: .
DNA: TGTGCCACCAGCAGGGAGACAGAGATGAACACTGAAGCTTTCTTT
CDR3: CATSRETEMNTEAFF

J: TRBJ1-3
size: .
V: TRBV3-1/TRBV3-2
D: TRBD1
DNA: TGTGCCAGCAGCCGGACAGGGGGTGGAAACACCATATATTTT
CDR3: CASSRTGGGNTIYF

J: TRBJ2-1
size: .
V: TRBV7-2
D: .
DNA: TGTGCCAGCAGCTACGTTACCCACAATGAGCAGTTCTTC
CDR3: CASSYVTHNEQFF

J: TRBJ2-3
size: .
V: TRBV5-6
D: TRBD2
DNA: TGTGCCAGCAGCCGACTAGCGGGGGGAGCACGGGATACGCAGTATTTT
CDR3: CASSRLAGGARDTQYF

J: TRBJ2-3
size: .
V: TRBV5-6
D: .
DNA: TGTGCCAGCAATGGGGGCACCGATACGCAGTATTTT
CDR3: CASNGGTDTQYF

J: TRBJ2-5
size: .
V: TRBV3-1/TRBV3-2
D: .
DNA: TGTGCCGGAAGGGTAGAGACCCAGTACTTC
CDR3: CAGRVETQYF

J: TRBJ2-7
size: .
V: TRBV6-5
D: .
DNA: TGTGCCAGTGAAGGGAGTTTTAACGAGCAGTACTTC
CDR3: CASEGSFNEQYF

J: TRBJ2-3
size: .
V: TRBV6-4
D: TRBD2
DNA: TGTGCCAGCAGTTCCGGGACTACCGTCACAGATACGCAGTATTTT
CDR3: CASSSGTTVTDTQYF

J: TRBJ2-7
size: .
V: TRBV11-2
D: TRBD2
DNA: TGTGCCAGCAGCTTGAGCGGGGGATCCTACGAGCAGTACTTC
CDR3: CASSLSGGSYEQYF

J: TRBJ1-4
size: .
V: TRBV3-1/TRBV3-2
D: .
DNA: TGTGCCAGCAGCCGTCCAGGGGCAACTAATGAAAAACTGTTTTTT
CDR3: CASSRPGATNEKLFF

J: TRBJ2-7
size: .
V: TRBV3-1/TRBV3-2
D: .
DNA: TGTGCCAGCAGCCAGACGACAGGCTACGAGCAGTACTTC
CDR3: CASSQTTGYEQYF

J: TRBJ1-2
size: .
V: TRBV5-4
D: .
DNA: TGTGCCAGCAGTTACGACAGGACTACCTATGGCTACACCTTC
CDR3: CASSYDRTTYGYTF

J: TRBJ1-2
size: .
V: TRBV7-2
D: .
DNA: TGTGCCAGCAGCTTTAGTGGGAGGGACTTATCTGGCTACACCTTC
CDR3: CASSFSGRDLSGYTF

J: TRBJ1-3
size: once
V: TRBV29-1
D: .
DNA: TGCAGCGCAGATGGACAGTTATCTGGAAACACCATATATTTT
CDR3: CSADGQLSGNTIYF

J: TRBJ2-3
size: .
V: TRBV12-3/TRBV12-4
D: .
DNA: TGTGCCAGCCGGGTTACAGATACGCAGTATTTT
CDR3: CASRVTDTQYF

J: TRBJ2-1
size: .
V: TRBV5-8
D: TRBD1
DNA: TGTGCCAGCAGCTTGGCCGCGGACAGGGACTATGAGCAGTTCTTC
CDR3: CASSLAADRDYEQFF

J: TRBJ1-2
size: .
V: TRBV7-2
D: TRBD1
DNA: TGTGCCAGCAGCTTATGGGCAGGGGGGGACTATGGCTACACCTTC
CDR3: CASSLWAGGDYGYTF

J: TRBJ1-1
size: few
V: TRBV18
D: .
DNA: TGTGCCAGCTCACCGTTGGTGAACACTGAAGCTTTCTTT
CDR3: CASSPLVNTEAFF

J: TRBJ2-7
size: .
V: TRBV18
D: .
DNA: TGTGCCAGCTCACTCGATTGGGGTAAGAACGAGCAGTACTTC
CDR3: CASSLDWGKNEQYF

J: TRBJ2-3
size: few
V: TRBV6-2/TRBV6-3
D: TRBD1
DNA: TGTGCCAGCAGTTACGACCCCCGGGACAGCATACTATTAAGTCCCACAGATACGCAGTATTTT
CDR3: CASSYDPRDSILLSPTDTQYF

J: TRBJ1-5
size: .
V: TRBV4-2
D: .
DNA: TGTGCCAGCAGCCCGGGACGGCGCAATCAGCCCCAGCATTTT
CDR3: CASSPGRRNQPQHF

J: TRBJ2-5
size: .
V: TRBV6-5
D: TRBD1
DNA: TGTGCCAGCAGTTATGGGACAGGGAGGACAGAGACCCAGTACTTC
CDR3: CASSYGTGRTETQYF

J: TRBJ2-7
size: .
V: TRBV9
D: .
DNA: TGTGCCAGCAGCCGGAACCTAGCGAGCTCCTACGAGCAGTACTTC
CDR3: CASSRNLASSYEQYF

J: TRBJ1-2
size: .
V: TRBV30
D: .
DNA: TGTGCCTGGAGATATGGGGGATCCTATGGCTACACCTTC
CDR3: CAWRYGGSYGYTF

J: TRBJ1-2
size: .
V: TRBV19
D: .
DNA: TGTGCCAGTAGTATAGACGGGACCGAGGGGACTAACTATGGCTACACCTTC
CDR3: CASSIDGTEGTNYGYTF

J: TRBJ2-1
size: .
V: TRBV27
D: .
DNA: TGTGCCAGCAGGTTAAACGGGTACAATGAGCAGTTCTTC
CDR3: CASRLNGYNEQFF

J: TRBJ1-5
size: .
V: TRBV5-5
D: .
DNA: TGTGCCAGCAGCCTGACCTGGACAGACTTAAATCAGCCCCAGCATTTT
CDR3: CASSLTWTDLNQPQHF

J: TRBJ1-1
size: .
V: TRBV6-5
D: .
DNA: TGTGCCAGCACCGACGGGACTGAAAACACTGAAGCTTTCTTT
CDR3: CASTDGTENTEAFF

J: TRBJ2-5
size: .
V: TRBV20-1
D: .
DNA: TGCAGTGCTAGTAGGGCAGGAGGGGGAGAGACCCAGTACTTC
CDR3: CSASRAGGGETQYF

J: TRBJ2-3
size: .
V: TRBV19
D: TRBD1
DNA: TGTGCCAGTAGTCCTTGGGACAGAGCCGCAGATACGCAGTATTTT
CDR3: CASSPWDRAADTQYF

J: TRBJ1-6
size: .
V: TRBV27
D: TRBD1
DNA: TGTGCCAGCAGTTTCGGGACAGGGGTGATTTCACCCCTCCACTTT
CDR3: CASSFGTGVISPLHF

J: TRBJ2-1
size: .
V: TRBV11-1
D: .
DNA: TGTGCCAGCAGCCATCGGGATCCCTACAATGAGCAGTTCTTC
CDR3: CASSHRDPYNEQFF

J: TRBJ1-2
size: .
V: TRBV12-3/TRBV12-4
D: .
DNA: TGTGCCAGCAGTTTTTCCATAAGTGGCTACACCTTC
CDR3: CASSFSISGYTF

J: TRBJ2-6
size: once
V: TRBV4-3
D: .
DNA: TGCGCCAGCAGCCAAGGCCGGGACGGTAGCTCTGGGGCCAACGTCCTGACTTTC
CDR3: CASSQGRDGSSGANVLTF

J: TRBJ1-4
size: .
V: TRBV7-9
D: TRBD1
DNA: TGTGCCAGCAGCTTCGGCAGGGGGGCCACTAATGAAAAACTGTTTTTT
CDR3: CASSFGRGATNEKLFF

J: TRBJ1-2
size: .
V: TRBV11-2
D: .
DNA: TGTGCCAGCAGCTCCTTTGGGGGGTATGGCTACACCTTC
CDR3: CASSSFGGYGYTF

J: TRBJ2-6
size: once
V: TRBV2
D: .
DNA: TGTGCCAATGAGGGGGGGACTGGGGCCAACGTCCTGACTTTC
CDR3: CANEGGTGANVLTF

J: TRBJ2-2
size: .
V: TRBV13
D: .
DNA: TGTGCCAGCAGCCGTTCGGCTGCGGGACGGTACGCCGGGGAGCTGTTTTTT
CDR3: CASSRSAAGRYAGELFF

J: TRBJ1-1
size: .
V: TRBV6-5
D: .
DNA: TGTGCCAGCAGTTACTCAAGGCAGCTGAACACTGAAGCTTTCTTT
CDR3: CASSYSRQLNTEAFF

J: TRBJ2-7
size: .
V: TRBV6-5
D: TRBD2
DNA: TGTGCCAGCAGTCAGGGAGGGGTCGGCTACGAGCAGTACTTC
CDR3: CASSQGGVGYEQYF

J: TRBJ2-2
size: .
V: TRBV7-7
D: TRBD2
DNA: TGTGCTAGCAGCAGGAACGTAGCGGGGCGGGACGGGGAGCTGTTTTTT
CDR3: CASSRNVAGRDGELFF

J: TRBJ2-7
size: .
V: TRBV27
D: TRBD2
DNA: TGTGCCAGCAGTTTGGGCGGGGGAACCTACGAGCAGTACTTC
CDR3: CASSLGGGTYEQYF

J: TRBJ2-7
size: .
V: TRBV27
D: .
DNA: TGTGCCAGCAGTTCCCCCCGCAGGGGTGTCTACGAGCAGTACTTC
CDR3: CASSSPRRGVYEQYF

J: TRBJ1-1
size: .
V: TRBV6-5
D: .
DNA: TGTGCCAGCAGTTACGGGCGCACTGAAGCTTTCTTT
CDR3: CASSYGRTEAFF

J: TRBJ1-1
size: .
V: TRBV5-1
D: .
DNA: TGCGCCAGCAGCGGTATGGAGAACACTGAAGCTTTCTTT
CDR3: CASSGMENTEAFF

J: TRBJ1-4
size: .
V: TRBV5-4
D: .
DNA: TGTGCCAGCAGCGCCCGAGGCGAGGGCCCTAATGAAAAACTGTTTTTT
CDR3: CASSARGEGPNEKLFF

J: TRBJ1-2
size: .
V: TRBV5-1
D: TRBD1
DNA: TGCGCCAGCAGTCCCTCTACAGGGGGCTGGGGCTACACCTTC
CDR3: CASSPSTGGWGYTF

J: TRBJ2-7
size: .
V: TRBV29-1
D: TRBD1
DNA: TGCAGCGCTGTGGGACAGGGTGCCTACGAGCAGTACTTC
CDR3: CSAVGQGAYEQYF

J: TRBJ1-5
size: .
V: TRBV23-1
D: .
DNA: TGCGCCAGCAGCTGGGAGGCCACCCACAATCAGCCCCAGCATTTT
CDR3: CASSWEATHNQPQHF

J: TRBJ2-7
size: .
V: TRBV7-9
D: TRBD2
DNA: TGTGCCAGCAGCTTAAGCGGGGCAAGAGTCCGCGAGCAGTACTTC
CDR3: CASSLSGARVREQYF

J: TRBJ2-7
size: .
V: TRBV21-1
D: .
DNA: TGTGCCAGCAGCAAAATGGCACAGGATGGCTCCTACGAGCAGTACTTC
CDR3: CASSKMAQDGSYEQYF

J: TRBJ2-1
size: .
V: TRBV7-3
D: .
DNA: TGTGCCAGCAGCTTATGGCATTCGAGCTCCTACAATGAGCAGTTCTTC
CDR3: CASSLWHSSSYNEQFF

J: TRBJ2-7
size: .
V: TRBV4-3
D: .
DNA: TGCGCCAGCAGCCAGGCTAAGGACGACTCCTACGAGCAGTACTTC
CDR3: CASSQAKDDSYEQYF

J: TRBJ1-1
size: .
V: TRBV29-1
D: .
DNA: TGCAGCGTCTATCCGGGACCCAGAAACACTGAAGCTTTCTTT
CDR3: CSVYPGPRNTEAFF

J: TRBJ1-6
size: .
V: TRBV7-3
D: .
DNA: TGTGCCAGCAGCTTATCGGCAGGGTCGCAATCACCCCTCCACTTT
CDR3: CASSLSAGSQSPLHF

J: TRBJ2-7
size: .
V: TRBV6-5
D: .
DNA: TGTGCCAGCAGTCGCACCCTGACTAGTTTGGCCCTGTACTTC
CDR3: CASSRTLTSLALYF

J: TRBJ2-2
size: .
V: TRBV4-2
D: .
DNA: TGTGCCAGCAGCCAAGTTAGCGGGGAGCTGTTTTTT
CDR3: CASSQVSGELFF

J: TRBJ1-4
size: .
V: TRBV3-1/TRBV3-2
D: .
DNA: TGTGCCAGCAGCCAAGAACTGGGGATCGAAAAACTGTTTTTT
CDR3: CASSQELGIEKLFF

J: TRBJ1-2
size: .
V: TRBV19
D: .
DNA: TGTGCCAGTAGGTTGGGGCGCGGCTACACCTTC
CDR3: CASRLGRGYTF